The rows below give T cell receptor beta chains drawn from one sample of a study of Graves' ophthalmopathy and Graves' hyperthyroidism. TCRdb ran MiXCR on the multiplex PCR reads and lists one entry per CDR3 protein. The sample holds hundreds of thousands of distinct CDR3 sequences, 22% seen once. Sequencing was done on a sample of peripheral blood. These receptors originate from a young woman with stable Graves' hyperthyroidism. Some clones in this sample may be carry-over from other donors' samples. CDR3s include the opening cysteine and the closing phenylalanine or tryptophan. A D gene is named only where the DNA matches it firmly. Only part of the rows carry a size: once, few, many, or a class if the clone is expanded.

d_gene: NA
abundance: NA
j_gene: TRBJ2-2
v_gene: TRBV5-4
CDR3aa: CASSWGWQGGTGELFF
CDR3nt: TGTGCCAGCAGCTGGGGCTGGCAGGGTGGCACCGGGGAGCTGTTTTTT

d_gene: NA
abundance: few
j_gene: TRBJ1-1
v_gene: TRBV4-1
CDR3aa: CASSITGQNTEAFF
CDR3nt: TGCGCCAGCAGCATCACAGGACAGAACACTGAAGCTTTCTTT

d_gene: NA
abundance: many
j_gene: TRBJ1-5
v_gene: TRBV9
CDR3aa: CASSTDGGGNQPQHF
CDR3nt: TGTGCCAGCAGCACCGACGGAGGGGGCAATCAGCCCCAGCATTTT

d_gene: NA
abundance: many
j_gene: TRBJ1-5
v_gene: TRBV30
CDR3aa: CASGDTFNQPQHF
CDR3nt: TGTGCCTCAGGGGACACATTCAATCAGCCCCAGCATTTT

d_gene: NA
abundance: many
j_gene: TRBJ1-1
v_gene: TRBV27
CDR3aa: CASSPGMKGYAFF
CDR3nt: TGTGCCAGCAGTCCAGGGATGAAAGGCTATGCTTTCTTT

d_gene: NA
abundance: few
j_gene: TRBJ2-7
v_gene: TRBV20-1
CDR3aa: CSASLDYEQYF
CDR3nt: TGCAGTGCTAGCTTGGACTACGAGCAGTACTTC

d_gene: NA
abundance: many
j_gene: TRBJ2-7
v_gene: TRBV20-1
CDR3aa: CSAAGGGWYLNEQYF
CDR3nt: TGCAGTGCCGCGGGTGGAGGATGGTACTTGAACGAGCAGTACTTC

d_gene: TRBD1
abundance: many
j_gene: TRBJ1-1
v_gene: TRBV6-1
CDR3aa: CASSKTRTGGTEAFF
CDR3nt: TGTGCCAGCAGTAAAACGCGGACAGGGGGTACTGAAGCTTTCTTT

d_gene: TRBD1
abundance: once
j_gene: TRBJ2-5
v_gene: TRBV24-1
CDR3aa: CATSDLSTGMETQYF
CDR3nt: TGTGCCACCAGTGACCTATCGACAGGGATGGAGACCCAGTACTTC

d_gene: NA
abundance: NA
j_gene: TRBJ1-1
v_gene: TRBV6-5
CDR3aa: CASSYAAGANTEAFF
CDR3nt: TGTGCCAGCAGTTACGCGGCAGGGGCGAACACTGAAGCTTTCTTT